These 6 T cell receptor beta chains were all obtained from the same sample, sequenced in a study of shared clonotypes between healthy human individuals. TCRdb's copy holds only in-frame clones and misses some; the assay was immunoSEQ multiplex PCR. The sample includes 2.3 million or so clones, approximately 95% of them seen just once. Sequencing input: naive CD4+ T cells from PBMCs. Described subset: CD45RA+ positively selected. All receptors derive from a man younger than 35 in good health. Some clones in this sample may be carry-over from other donors' samples.

The V gene is TRBV29-1, the J gene TRBJ1-1; 9 bases agree with TRBD1. The ends lost 7 bases at V and 6 bases at J; junction bases unmatched: 6. The CDR3 covers 12 residues. Germline V CDR1 and CDR2: SQVTM, ANQGSEA. CDR3 loop: CSGGTGLPEAFF. DNA for the CDR3: TGCAGCGGGGGGACAGGGTTGCCTGAAGCTTTCTTT.

The chain links TRBV7-9 to TRBJ2-1; no clear D gene. Per the germline V gene, CDR1 is SEHNR and CDR2 is FQNEAQ (reference sequence). V shed 0 bases and J shed 7 bases, with 16 bases lying between them. The CDR3 length is 16 residues. The CDR3 reads CASSLALPIDSNEQFF. CDR3 nucleotide sequence: TGTGCCAGCAGCTTAGCGCTACCAATCGATTCAAATGAGCAGTTCTTC. Combining the CDR3 with reference TRBV7-9 and TRBJ2-1 gives the whole variable domain DTGVSQNPRHKITKRGQNVTFRCDPISEHNRLYWYRQTLGQGPEFLTYFQNEAQLEKSRLLSDRFSAERPKGSFSTLEIQRTEQGDSAMYLCASSLALPIDSNEQFFGPGTRLTVL.

This sequence joins TRBV7-3 and TRBJ2-3, with D perhaps TRBD1 or TRBD2 (5 bases each). Looked up from germline, CDR1 is SGHTA and CDR2 is FQGTGA. The V gene lost 3 bases and the J gene lost 8 bases, with 9 bases spanning the gap. CDR3 length: 12 residues. The CDR3 here is CASSLGVSTQYF. The CDR3 DNA reads TGTGCCAGCAGCTTGGGGGTCTCTACGCAGTATTTT.

The genes are TRBV28 and TRBJ2-2; 8 bases fit TRBD1. Germline CDR1 and CDR2: MDHEN and SYDVKM. The CDR3 has 15 amino acids. V lost 5 bases to trimming and J lost 1 base; unmatched junction nucleotides: 3. This CDR3 reads CASSRDRRNTGELFF. The CDR3 DNA is TGTGCCAGCAGTCGGGACAGGAGGAACACCGGGGAGCTGTTTTTT.

The chain has TRBV9 and TRBJ1-2; a weak D match, TRBD1 (5 bases). The V and J ends lost 4 bases and 8 bases respectively, with 12 bases between them. There are 12 residues in the CDR3. Looked up from germline, CDR1 is SGDLS and CDR2 is YYNGEE. The CDR3 region has the DNA TGTGCCAGCAGCTTGGGACCTTCGGGCTACACCTTC. Protein sequence: CASSLGPSGYTF.

The table lists this clone with a count of one. The chain couples TRBV28 to TRBJ2-7; the D gene is possibly TRBD1 (6 bases). The CDR3 length is 15 residues. V dropped 7 bases and J dropped 0 bases, with 16 bases sitting between them. The germline V gene has CDR1 MDHEN and CDR2 SYDVKM. The chain's CDR3 is CASIALGQPSYEQYF. The CDR3 DNA follows: TGTGCCAGCATCGCCCTCGGACAGCCCTCCTACGAGCAGTACTTC.